This T cell receptor (beta chain) came from a study of control samples from healthy donors and cancer patients. The repertoire was sequenced with immunoSEQ multiplex PCR; TCRdb's copy has only in-frame clones and lacks some. Among under 150,000 clones, approximately 88% were seen once, and the ten largest hold more than 4%. Germline V gives CDR1 SGHDT, CDR2 YYEEEE. Trimming removed 4 bases from V and 4 bases from J; junction bases left unmatched: 6. The length of the CDR3 is 16 residues. What was sequenced was blood. This receptor was identified in a young man in good health. The chain uses TRBV5-6 and TRBJ2-5; 14 nucleotides align to TRBD2. This chain's CDR3 is CASSQTSGRAGETQYF. CDR3 coding DNA: TGTGCCAGCAGCCAGACTAGCGGGAGGGCGGGAGAGACCCAGTACTTC.